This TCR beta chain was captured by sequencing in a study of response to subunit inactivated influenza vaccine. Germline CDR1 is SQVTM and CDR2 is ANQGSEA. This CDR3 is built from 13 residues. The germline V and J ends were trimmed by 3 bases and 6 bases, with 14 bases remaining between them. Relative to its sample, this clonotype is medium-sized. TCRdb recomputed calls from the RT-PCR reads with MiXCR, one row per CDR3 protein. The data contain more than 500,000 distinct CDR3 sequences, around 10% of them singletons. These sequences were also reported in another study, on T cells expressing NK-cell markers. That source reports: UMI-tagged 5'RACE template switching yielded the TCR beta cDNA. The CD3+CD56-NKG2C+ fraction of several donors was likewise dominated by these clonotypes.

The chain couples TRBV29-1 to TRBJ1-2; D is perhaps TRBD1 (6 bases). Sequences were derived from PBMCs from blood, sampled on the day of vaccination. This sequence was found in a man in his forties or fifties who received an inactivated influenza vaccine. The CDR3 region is CSVDGGEGHGYTF. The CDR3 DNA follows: TGCAGCGTTGATGGGGGCGAGGGGCATGGCTACACCTTC.